This T cell receptor beta chain was sequenced during a study of molecular identifiers for immune sequencing clone quantification. Per germline, CDR1 DFQATT and CDR2 SNEGSKA (reference sequence). The CDR3 runs to 15 residues. TCRdb fed the PCR reads into MiXCR, producing one record per CDR3 protein. The profile shows approximately 54,000 distinct CDR3 sequences, around 27% of them singletons. A remark on this clonotype: This may come from a read error, since a much larger clone is one base off.

For naive CD8 T cells, sorting used the CD8+CD4-CCR7+CD45RA+ phenotype. The V and J genes are TRBV20-1 and TRBJ2-3; 11 bases fit TRBD2. Sequences were obtained from naive CD8+ T cells from blood, with Jurkat cell RNA spiked in. Subset here: FACS-sorted CD8+CD4-CCR7+CD45RA+ naive T cells. This TCR derives from a human donor in good health. Some libraries in this study had Jurkat cell RNA spiked in. CDR3 residues: CSARNSGGATATQYF. CDR3 in DNA: TGCAGTGCTAGAAATAGCGGGGGGGCTACAGCTACGCAGTATTTT.